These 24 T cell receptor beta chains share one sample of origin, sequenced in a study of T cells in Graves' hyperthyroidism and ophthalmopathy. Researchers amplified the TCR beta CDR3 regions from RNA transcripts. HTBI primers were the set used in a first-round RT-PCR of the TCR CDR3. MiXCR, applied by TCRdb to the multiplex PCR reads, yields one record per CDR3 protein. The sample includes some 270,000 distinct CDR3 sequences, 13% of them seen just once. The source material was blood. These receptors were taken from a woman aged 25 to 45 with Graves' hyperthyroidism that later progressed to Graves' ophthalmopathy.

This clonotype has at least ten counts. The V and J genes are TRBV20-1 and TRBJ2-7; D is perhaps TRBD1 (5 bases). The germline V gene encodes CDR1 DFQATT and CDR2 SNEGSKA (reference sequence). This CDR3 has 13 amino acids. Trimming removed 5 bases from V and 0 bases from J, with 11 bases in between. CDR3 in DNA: TGCAGTGCTCGACCCAGGGCCTCCTACGAGCAGTACTTC. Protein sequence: CSARPRASYEQYF.

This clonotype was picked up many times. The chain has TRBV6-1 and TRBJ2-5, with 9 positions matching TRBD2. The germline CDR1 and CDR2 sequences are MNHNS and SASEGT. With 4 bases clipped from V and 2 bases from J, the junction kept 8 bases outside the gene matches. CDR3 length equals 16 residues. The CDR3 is CASSVPTSGRQETQYF. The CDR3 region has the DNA TGTGCCAGCAGTGTCCCGACTAGCGGACGACAAGAGACCCAGTACTTC.

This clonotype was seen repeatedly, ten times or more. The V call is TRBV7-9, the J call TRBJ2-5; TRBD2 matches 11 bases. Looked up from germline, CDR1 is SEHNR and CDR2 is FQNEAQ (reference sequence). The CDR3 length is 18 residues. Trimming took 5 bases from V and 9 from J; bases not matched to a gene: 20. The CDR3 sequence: CASSPGPGTSGSWGAQYF. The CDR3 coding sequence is TGTGCCAGCAGCCCCGGCCCGGGGACTAGCGGTTCGTGGGGGGCCCAGTACTTC. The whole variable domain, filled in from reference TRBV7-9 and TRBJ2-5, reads DTGVSQNPRHKITKRGQNVTFRCDPISEHNRLYWYRQTLGQGPEFLTYFQNEAQLEKSRLLSDRFSAERPKGSFSTLEIQRTEQGDSAMYLCASSPGPGTSGSWGAQYFGPGTRLLVL.

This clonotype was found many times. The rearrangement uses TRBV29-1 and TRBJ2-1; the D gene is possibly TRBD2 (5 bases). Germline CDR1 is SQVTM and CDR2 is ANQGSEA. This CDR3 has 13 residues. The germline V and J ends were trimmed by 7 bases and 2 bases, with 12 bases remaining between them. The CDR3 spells CSAIRRPYNEQFF. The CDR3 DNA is TGCAGCGCCATCAGGAGGCCCTACAATGAGCAGTTCTTC.

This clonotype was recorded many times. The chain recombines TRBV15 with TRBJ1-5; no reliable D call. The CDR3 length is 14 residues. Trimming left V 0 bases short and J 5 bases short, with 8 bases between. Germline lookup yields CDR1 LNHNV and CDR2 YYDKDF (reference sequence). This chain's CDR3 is CATSREGAYQPQHF. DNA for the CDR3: TGTGCCACCAGCAGAGAAGGTGCATATCAGCCCCAGCATTTT.

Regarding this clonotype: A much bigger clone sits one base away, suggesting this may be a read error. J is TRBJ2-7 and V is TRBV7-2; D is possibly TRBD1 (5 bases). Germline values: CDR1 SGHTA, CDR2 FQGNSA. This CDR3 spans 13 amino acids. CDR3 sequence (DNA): TGTGCCAACAGCTTCACTGGGTCCCAGGGGCAGTACTTC. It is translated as CANSFTGSQGQYF.

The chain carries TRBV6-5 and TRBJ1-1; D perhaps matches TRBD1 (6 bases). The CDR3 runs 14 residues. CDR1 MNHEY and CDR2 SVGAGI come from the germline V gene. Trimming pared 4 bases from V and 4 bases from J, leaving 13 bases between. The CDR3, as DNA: TGTGCCAGCAGTTTAACAGGGCGATTCACTGAAGCTTTCTTT. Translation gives CASSLTGRFTEAFF.

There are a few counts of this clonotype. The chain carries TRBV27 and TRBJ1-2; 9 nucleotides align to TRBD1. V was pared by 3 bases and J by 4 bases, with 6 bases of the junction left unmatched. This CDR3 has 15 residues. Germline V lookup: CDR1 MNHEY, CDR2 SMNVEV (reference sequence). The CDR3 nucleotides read TGTGCCAGCAGTTTCACGACAGGGGGGGTCTATGGCTACACCTTC. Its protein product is CASSFTTGGVYGYTF.

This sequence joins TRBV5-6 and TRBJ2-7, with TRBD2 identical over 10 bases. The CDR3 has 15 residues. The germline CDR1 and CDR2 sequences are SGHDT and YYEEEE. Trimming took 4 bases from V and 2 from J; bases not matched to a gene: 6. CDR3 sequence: CASSPSGGEAYEQYF. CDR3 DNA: TGTGCCAGCAGCCCGAGCGGGGGGGAGGCCTACGAGCAGTACTTC.

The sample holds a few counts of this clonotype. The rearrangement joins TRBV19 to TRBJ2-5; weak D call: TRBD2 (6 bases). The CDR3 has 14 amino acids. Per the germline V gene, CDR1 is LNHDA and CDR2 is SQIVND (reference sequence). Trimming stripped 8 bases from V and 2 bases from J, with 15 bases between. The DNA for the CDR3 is TGTGCCAGTGGGGGTAGCGGCCGGCAAGAGACCCAGTACTTC. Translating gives CASGGSGRQETQYF.

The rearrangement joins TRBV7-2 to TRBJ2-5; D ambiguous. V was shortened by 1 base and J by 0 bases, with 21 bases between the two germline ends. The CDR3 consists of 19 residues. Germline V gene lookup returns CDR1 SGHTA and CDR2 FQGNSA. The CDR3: CASSLVALAYFAHQETQYF. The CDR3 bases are TGTGCCAGCAGCTTAGTGGCGCTGGCATACTTCGCACACCAAGAGACCCAGTACTTC. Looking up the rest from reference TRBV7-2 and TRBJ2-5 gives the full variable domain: GAGVSQSPSNKVTEKGKDVELRCDPISGHTALYWYRQSLGQGLEFLIYFQGNSAPDKSGLPSDRFSAERTGGSVSTLTIQRTQQEDSAVYLCASSLVALAYFAHQETQYFGPGTRLLVL.

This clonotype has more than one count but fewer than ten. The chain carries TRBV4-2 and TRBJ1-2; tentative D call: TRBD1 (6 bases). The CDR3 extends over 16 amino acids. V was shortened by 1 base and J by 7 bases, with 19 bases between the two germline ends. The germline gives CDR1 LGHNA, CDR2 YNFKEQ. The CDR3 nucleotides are TGTGCCAGCAGCCAAGCGGGAGGGGGGGGCGGCCCTGGCTACACCTTC. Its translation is CASSQAGGGGGPGYTF.

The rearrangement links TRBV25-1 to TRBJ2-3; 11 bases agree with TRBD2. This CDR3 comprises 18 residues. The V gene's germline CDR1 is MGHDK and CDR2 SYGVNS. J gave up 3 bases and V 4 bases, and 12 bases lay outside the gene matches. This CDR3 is CASSVLGSGRAGTDTQYF. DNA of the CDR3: TGTGCCAGCAGTGTTCTTGGTAGCGGGAGGGCCGGAACAGATACGCAGTATTTT.

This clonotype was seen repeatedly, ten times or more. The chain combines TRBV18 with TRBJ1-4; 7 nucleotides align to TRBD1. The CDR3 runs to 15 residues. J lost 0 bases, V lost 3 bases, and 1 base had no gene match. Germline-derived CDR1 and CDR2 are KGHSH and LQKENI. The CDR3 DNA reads TGTGCCAGCTCACCTCAGGGGGCAACTAATGAAAAACTGTTTTTT. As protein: CASSPQGATNEKLFF. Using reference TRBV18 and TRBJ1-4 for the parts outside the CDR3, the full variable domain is NAGVMQNPRHLVRRRGQEARLRCSPMKGHSHVYWYRQLPEEGLKFMVYLQKENIIDESGMPKERFSAEFPKEGPSILRIQQVVRGDSAAYFCASSPQGATNEKLFFGSGTQLSVL.

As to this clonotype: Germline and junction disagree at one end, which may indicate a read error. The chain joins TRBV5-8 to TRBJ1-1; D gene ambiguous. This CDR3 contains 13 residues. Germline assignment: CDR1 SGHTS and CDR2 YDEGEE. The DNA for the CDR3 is TGCGCCAGCAGCTGGGCGGAGGGCACTGAAGCTTTCTTT. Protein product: CASSWAEGTEAFF.

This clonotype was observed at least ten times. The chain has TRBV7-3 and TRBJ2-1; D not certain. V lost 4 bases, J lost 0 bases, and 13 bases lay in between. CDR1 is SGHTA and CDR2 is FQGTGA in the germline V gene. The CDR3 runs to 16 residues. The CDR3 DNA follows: TGTGCCAGCAGCTCCTCCGGCGGCAGCTCCTACAATGAGCAGTTCTTC. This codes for CASSSSGGSSYNEQFF.

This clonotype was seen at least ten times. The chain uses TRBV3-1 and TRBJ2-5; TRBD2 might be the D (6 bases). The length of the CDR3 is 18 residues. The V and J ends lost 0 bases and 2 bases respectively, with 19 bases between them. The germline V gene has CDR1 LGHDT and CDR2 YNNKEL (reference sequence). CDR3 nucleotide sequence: TGTGCCAGCAGCCAAGAGAGGGCCGGGCTAGCGACACAAGAGACCCAGTACTTC. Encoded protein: CASSQERAGLATQETQYF.

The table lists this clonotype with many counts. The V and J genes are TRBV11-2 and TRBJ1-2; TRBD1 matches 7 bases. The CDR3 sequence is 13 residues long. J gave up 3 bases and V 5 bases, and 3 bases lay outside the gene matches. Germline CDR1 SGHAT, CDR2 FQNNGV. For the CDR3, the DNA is TGTGCCAGCAGCGCCACAGGGGACTATGGCTACACCTTC. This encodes CASSATGDYGYTF.

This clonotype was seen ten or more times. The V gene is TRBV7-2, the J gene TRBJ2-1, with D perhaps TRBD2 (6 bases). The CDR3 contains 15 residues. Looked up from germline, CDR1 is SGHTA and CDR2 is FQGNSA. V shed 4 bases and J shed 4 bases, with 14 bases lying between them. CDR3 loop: CASSSGAGRYNEQFF. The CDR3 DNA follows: TGTGCCAGCAGCTCCGGGGCGGGGAGGTACAATGAGCAGTTCTTC.

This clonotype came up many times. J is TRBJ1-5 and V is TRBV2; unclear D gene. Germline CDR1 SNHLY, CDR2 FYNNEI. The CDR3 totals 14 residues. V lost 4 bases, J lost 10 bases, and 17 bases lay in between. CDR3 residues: CASSASLAPRPQHF. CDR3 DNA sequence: TGTGCCAGCAGTGCGTCATTAGCCCCGAGACCCCAGCATTTT.

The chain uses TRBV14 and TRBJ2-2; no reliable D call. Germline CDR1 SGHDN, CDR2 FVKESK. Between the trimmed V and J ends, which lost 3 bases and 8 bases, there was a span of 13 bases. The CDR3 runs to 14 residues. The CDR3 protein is CASSQPAGVGELFF. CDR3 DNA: TGTGCCAGCAGCCAGCCCGCTGGGGTTGGGGAGCTGTTTTTT. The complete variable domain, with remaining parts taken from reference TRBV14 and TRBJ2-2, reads EAGVTQFPSHSVIEKGQTVTLRCDPISGHDNLYWYRRVMGKEIKFLLHFVKESKQDESGMPNNRFLAERTGGTYSTLKVQPAELEDSGVYFCASSQPAGVGELFFGEGSRLTVL.

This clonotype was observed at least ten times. This chain's CDR3 is CASSLELAAQETQYF. The DNA of the CDR3 is TGTGCCAGCAGCTTGGAACTAGCGGCACAAGAGACCCAGTACTTC. This chain uses TRBV5-8 with TRBJ2-5, with TRBD2 matching over 8 bases. This CDR3 is built from 15 residues. CDR1 SGHTS and CDR2 YDEGEE come from the germline V gene. The junction had 3 bases not matched to a gene; V was cut back by 0 bases and J by 2 bases.

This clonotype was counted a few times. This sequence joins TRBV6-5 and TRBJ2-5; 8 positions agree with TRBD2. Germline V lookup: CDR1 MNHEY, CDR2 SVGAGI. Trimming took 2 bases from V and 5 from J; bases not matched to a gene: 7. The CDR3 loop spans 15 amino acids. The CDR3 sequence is CASSYGISGKETQYF. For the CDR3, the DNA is TGTGCCAGCAGTTACGGTATTAGCGGGAAGGAGACCCAGTACTTC.

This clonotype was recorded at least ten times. CDR3 sequence: CAIRDRGYEQYF. In DNA, the CDR3 is TGTGCCATCAGGGACAGGGGCTACGAGCAGTACTTC. J is TRBJ2-7 and V is TRBV10-3; TRBD1 agrees at 9 bases. The CDR3 spans 12 residues. After removal of 6 bases from V and 3 bases from J, the junction contained 0 bases not matched to a gene. Germline values: CDR1 ENHRY, CDR2 SYGVKD.